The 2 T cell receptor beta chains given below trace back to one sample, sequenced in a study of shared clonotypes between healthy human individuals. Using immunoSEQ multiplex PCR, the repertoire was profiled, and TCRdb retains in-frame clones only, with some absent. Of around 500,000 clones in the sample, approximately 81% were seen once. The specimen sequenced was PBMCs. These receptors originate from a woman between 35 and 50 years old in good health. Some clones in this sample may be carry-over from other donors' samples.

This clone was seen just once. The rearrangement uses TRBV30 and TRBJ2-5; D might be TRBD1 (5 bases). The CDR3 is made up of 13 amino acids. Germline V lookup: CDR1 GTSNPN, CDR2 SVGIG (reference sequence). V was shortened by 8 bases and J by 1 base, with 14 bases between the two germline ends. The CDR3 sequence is CARRSDTQETQYF. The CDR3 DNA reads TGTGCCCGCCGTTCGGACACCCAAGAGACCCAGTACTTC.

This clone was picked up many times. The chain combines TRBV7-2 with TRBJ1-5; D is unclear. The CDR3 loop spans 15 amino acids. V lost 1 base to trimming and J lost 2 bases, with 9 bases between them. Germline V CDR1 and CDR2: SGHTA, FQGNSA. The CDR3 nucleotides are TGTGCCAGCAGCTTAGGGGGTGGGGGCAATCAGCCCCAGCATTTT. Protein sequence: CASSLGGGGNQPQHF.